One and the same sample provided the 7 T cell receptor beta chains below, sequenced in a study of T-cell memory formation after mild COVID-19. From the 5' RACE reads, TCRdb called clonotypes with MiXCR, one entry per CDR3 protein. The sample shows about 560,000 distinct CDR3 sequences, roughly a sixth of them seen only once. The sample comprised PBMCs or a T cell subset sorted from them (not recorded which). The receptors originated from an adult woman who had mild COVID-19 (a few samples of this study predate the infection). Cell type and time point are not known.

This clonotype was observed a few times. The V call is TRBV25-1, the J call TRBJ2-3, with a tentative D call TRBD2 (5 bases). Trimming stripped 5 bases from V and 7 bases from J, with 19 bases between. Germline V gene lookup returns CDR1 MGHDK and CDR2 SYGVNS. There are 15 residues in the CDR3. The CDR3, as DNA: TGTGCCAGCAGTCCCCAAGACGGGATGCTTAATACGCAGTATTTT. Translating it yields CASSPQDGMLNTQYF.

This clonotype has at least ten counts. The chain combines TRBV20-1 with TRBJ2-5; 11 positions agree with TRBD2. With 4 bases clipped from V and 2 bases from J, the junction kept 6 bases outside the gene matches. Germline-derived CDR1 and CDR2 are DFQATT and SNEGSKA (reference sequence). The CDR3 loop spans 15 amino acids. CDR3 coding DNA: TGCAGTGCTATGCCACTAGCGGGAGCACAAGAGACCCAGTACTTC. It codes for CSAMPLAGAQETQYF.

This clonotype was counted a few times. This chain joins TRBV5-1 and TRBJ1-1; 7 bases fit TRBD1. The V segment lost 0 bases and the J segment 0 bases; nucleotides outside the gene matches: 5. This CDR3 is 16 amino acids long. The germline V gene encodes CDR1 SGHRS and CDR2 YFSETQ. The DNA of the CDR3 is TGCGCCAGCAGCTTGGGACAGGGTGAGGTGAACACTGAAGCTTTCTTT. Translated, it gives CASSLGQGEVNTEAFF.

The rearrangement joins TRBV5-5 to TRBJ2-5, with D perhaps assigned TRBD1 or TRBD2 (5 bases each). The CDR3 has 14 amino acids. V was trimmed by 2 bases and J by 3 bases, leaving 11 bases between them. Germline loops: CDR1 SGHKS, CDR2 YYEKEE (reference sequence). In DNA, the CDR3 is TGTGCCAGCAGCTTATCCGGGACGGAAGAGACCCAGTACTTC. Translated: CASSLSGTEETQYF.

The genes are TRBV15 and TRBJ1-1; possibly TRBD1 for D (6 bases). The CDR3 has 19 amino acids. CDR1 and CDR2 (germline): LNHNV, YYDKDF (reference sequence). Trimming pared 0 bases from V and 0 bases from J, leaving 20 bases between. In DNA, the CDR3 is TGTGCCACCAGCAGAGATTACAGGGCCGCGCCCTCCATGAACACTGAAGCTTTCTTT. Its protein is CATSRDYRAAPSMNTEAFF.

The table lists this clonotype with a few counts. The chain employs TRBV5-6 and TRBJ1-5; perhaps TRBD1 as D (6 bases). The CDR3 consists of 15 residues. In germline, CDR1 is SGHDT, CDR2 YYEEEE. V was cut by 4 bases and J by 0 bases, with 11 bases left in between. The CDR3 DNA sequence: TGTGCCAGCAGCACCGGACAGTATAGCAATCAGCCCCAGCATTTT. Translated, it gives CASSTGQYSNQPQHF.

This clonotype came up many times. The chain joins TRBV6-5 to TRBJ1-1; D might be TRBD1 (5 bases). CDR3 size: 12 residues. The V end lost 6 bases, the J end lost 2 bases, and 7 bases lay between the germline ends. The V gene's germline CDR1 is MNHEY and CDR2 SVGAGI. For the CDR3, the DNA is TGTGCCAGCAGGACAGCTAACACTGAAGCTTTCTTT. This gives the protein CASRTANTEAFF.